This entry describes one T cell receptor beta chain. The data were obtained in a study of control samples from healthy donors and cancer patients. Germline assignment: CDR1 SGHRS and CDR2 YFSETQ. This CDR3 has 15 residues. Losses at the gene ends were 3 bases for V and 3 bases for J; bases not matched to a gene: 6. The method was immunoSEQ multiplex PCR; TCRdb's version includes in-frame clones alone and lacks a portion of them. Of around 120,000 clones in the sample, 93% were seen once. The sample consisted of blood. The clonotype comes from a man aged 30 to 45 in good health. The chain carries TRBV5-1 and TRBJ1-2; 9 bases fit TRBD1. Written as DNA, the CDR3 is TGCGCCAGCAGCTCACGGACAGGGGAGTACTATGGCTACACCTTC. Translated, it gives CASSSRTGEYYGYTF.